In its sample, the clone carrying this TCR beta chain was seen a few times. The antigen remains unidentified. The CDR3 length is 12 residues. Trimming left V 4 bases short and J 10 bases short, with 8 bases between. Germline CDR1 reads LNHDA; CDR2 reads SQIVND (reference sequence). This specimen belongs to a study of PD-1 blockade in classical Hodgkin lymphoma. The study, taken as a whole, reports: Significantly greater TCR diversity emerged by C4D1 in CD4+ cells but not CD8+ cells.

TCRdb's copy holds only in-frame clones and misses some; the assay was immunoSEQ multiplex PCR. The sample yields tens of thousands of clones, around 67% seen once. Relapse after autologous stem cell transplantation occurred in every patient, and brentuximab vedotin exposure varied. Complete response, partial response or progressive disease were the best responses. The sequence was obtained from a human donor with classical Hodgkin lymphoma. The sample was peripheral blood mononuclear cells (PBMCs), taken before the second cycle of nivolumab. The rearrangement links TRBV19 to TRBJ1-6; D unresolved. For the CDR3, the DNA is TGTGCCAGTAGTAATGAGTACTCACCCCTCCACTTT. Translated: CASSNEYSPLHF.